This T cell receptor beta chain is from a study of T cells expressing NK-cell markers. TCRdb re-analyzed the 5' RACE reads; it lists each CDR3 protein once, without DNA. The sample table includes 200,000 to 300,000 distinct CDR3 sequences. Germline CDR1 MNHEY, CDR2 SVGAGI. This CDR3 contains 13 residues. The clonotype was recovered from a man between 18 and 35 years old in good health. V and J are TRBV6-5 and TRBJ1-6. The sample was blood T cells: a sorted CD56 or NKG2C T cell subset, CD4+ or CD8+ T cells, or bulk PBMC T cells (not recorded which). The CDR3 reads CASSYEQGSPLHF.